This TCR beta chain was captured by sequencing in a study of cytomegalovirus exposure and HLA in healthy donors. Study-wide points: Later analysis placed DRB1 highest and HLA-C lowest in TCR association rates, which differed by HLA locus.

PCR primers comprised 60 Vbeta and 13 Jbeta primers. Method: immunoSEQ multiplex PCR; TCRdb's copy keeps in-frame clones and lacks some. The data show about 190,000 clones, around four fifths seen once. CDR3 length: 14 amino acids. CDR1 and CDR2 from the germline V gene are SGHVS and FQNEAQ. The ends were cut back, 2 bases at V and 7 bases at J, with 12 bases in the middle. This clone was picked up a small number of times. The antigen is unknown. The genes are TRBV7-8 and TRBJ1-5, with D possibly being TRBD1 (5 bases). The specimen sequenced was PBMCs. The source is a woman aged 35 to 49 in good health and CMV-seronegative. Written as DNA, the CDR3 is TGTGCCAGCAGCTTACAGGGTATCAGGCAGCCCCAGCATTTT. This sequence encodes CASSLQGIRQPQHF.